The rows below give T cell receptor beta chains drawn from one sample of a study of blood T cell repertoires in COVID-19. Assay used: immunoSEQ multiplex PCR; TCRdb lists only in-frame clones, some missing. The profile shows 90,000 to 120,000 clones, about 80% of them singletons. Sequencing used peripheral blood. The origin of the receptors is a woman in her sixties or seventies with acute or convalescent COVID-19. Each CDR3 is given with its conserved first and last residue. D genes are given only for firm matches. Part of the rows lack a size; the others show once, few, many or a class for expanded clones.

cdr3_aa: CASRKDRGLTNTGELFF
cdr3_nt: TGTGCCAGCAGAAAAGACAGGGGGCTAACGAACACCGGGGAGCTGTTTTTT
d_call: TRBD1
v_call: TRBV3-1/TRBV3-2
clone_size: NA
j_call: TRBJ2-2

cdr3_aa: CASSLSIRGYTF
cdr3_nt: TGTGCCAGCAGTTTATCGATCAGGGGCTACACCTTC
d_call: NA
v_call: TRBV27
clone_size: NA
j_call: TRBJ1-2

cdr3_aa: CASSFQRRDRGYGYTF
cdr3_nt: TGTGCCAGCAGCTTTCAACGACGGGACAGGGGCTATGGCTACACCTTC
d_call: TRBD1
v_call: TRBV11-2
clone_size: NA
j_call: TRBJ1-2

cdr3_aa: CATSRNRQGGEDTQYF
cdr3_nt: TGTGCCACCAGCAGGAATAGACAGGGGGGAGAAGATACGCAGTATTTT
d_call: TRBD1
v_call: TRBV15
clone_size: once
j_call: TRBJ2-3

cdr3_aa: CASSTLATPGETQYF
cdr3_nt: TGTGCCAGCAGCACTCTAGCCACCCCCGGAGAGACCCAGTACTTC
d_call: NA
v_call: TRBV7-2
clone_size: once
j_call: TRBJ2-5

cdr3_aa: CASSLFSTGLRDEAFF
cdr3_nt: TGTGCCAGCAGCTTGTTCAGTACAGGGTTGAGGGATGAAGCTTTCTTT
d_call: NA
v_call: TRBV7-2
clone_size: NA
j_call: TRBJ1-1

cdr3_aa: CASSPGRGGQYGYTF
cdr3_nt: TGCGCCAGCAGCCCCGGCCGCGGGGGGCAATATGGCTACACCTTC
d_call: NA
v_call: TRBV4-3
clone_size: NA
j_call: TRBJ1-2

cdr3_aa: CASGLSRRGTEAFF
cdr3_nt: TGTGCTAGTGGTTTGTCCCGGAGGGGCACTGAAGCTTTCTTT
d_call: NA
v_call: TRBV12-5
clone_size: NA
j_call: TRBJ1-1

cdr3_aa: CASSRTGSSYNEQFF
cdr3_nt: TGTGCCAGCTCTAGGACTGGGAGCTCCTACAATGAGCAGTTCTTC
d_call: NA
v_call: TRBV28
clone_size: NA
j_call: TRBJ2-1

cdr3_aa: CASSAAGAGQPQHF
cdr3_nt: TGTGCCAGCAGTGCCGCGGGGGCGGGTCAGCCCCAGCATTTT
d_call: NA
v_call: TRBV28
clone_size: NA
j_call: TRBJ1-5

cdr3_aa: CSVGQATDTQYF
cdr3_nt: TGCAGCGTTGGGCAGGCAACAGATACGCAGTATTTT
d_call: NA
v_call: TRBV29-1
clone_size: NA
j_call: TRBJ2-3

cdr3_aa: CASSPTIRETQYF
cdr3_nt: TGTGCCAGCTCACCTACCATCCGGGAGACCCAGTACTTC
d_call: NA
v_call: TRBV18
clone_size: NA
j_call: TRBJ2-5

cdr3_aa: CASSRRGAEAFF
cdr3_nt: TGTGCCAGCAGCAGACGGGGGGCTGAAGCTTTCTTT
d_call: NA
v_call: TRBV11-3
clone_size: few
j_call: TRBJ1-1

cdr3_aa: CASSESGFPIGELFF
cdr3_nt: TGTGCCAGCAGTGAATCTGGTTTCCCTATCGGGGAGCTGTTTTTT
d_call: NA
v_call: TRBV6-1
clone_size: NA
j_call: TRBJ2-2

cdr3_aa: CASSYGTGSRGYTF
cdr3_nt: TGTGCCAGCAGTTACGGGACAGGGTCGCGTGGCTACACCTTC
d_call: TRBD1
v_call: TRBV6-5
clone_size: NA
j_call: TRBJ1-2

cdr3_aa: CASSLTGDTEAFF
cdr3_nt: TGTGCCAGCAGCTTAACAGGGGATACTGAAGCTTTCTTT
d_call: TRBD1
v_call: TRBV7-8
clone_size: NA
j_call: TRBJ1-1

cdr3_aa: CASSREAGVRTGELFF
cdr3_nt: TGCGCCAGCAGCCGGGAGGCAGGGGTCCGTACCGGGGAGCTGTTTTTT
d_call: NA
v_call: TRBV5-1
clone_size: NA
j_call: TRBJ2-2

cdr3_aa: CASSSTGVNTEAFF
cdr3_nt: TGTGCCAGCAGCTCCACAGGGGTGAACACTGAAGCTTTCTTT
d_call: TRBD1
v_call: TRBV7-2
clone_size: once
j_call: TRBJ1-1

cdr3_aa: CAWSVRARVTDEQFF
cdr3_nt: TGTGCCTGGAGTGTACGGGCCAGGGTGACCGATGAGCAGTTCTTC
d_call: NA
v_call: TRBV30
clone_size: NA
j_call: TRBJ2-1

cdr3_aa: CASSEGRGGGEAFF
cdr3_nt: TGTGCCAGCAGTGAAGGGCGGGGGGGAGGTGAAGCTTTCTTT
d_call: NA
v_call: TRBV6-1
clone_size: NA
j_call: TRBJ1-1

cdr3_aa: CASSIGDLNTEAFF
cdr3_nt: TGTGCCAGCTCTATCGGGGATTTGAACACTGAAGCTTTCTTT
d_call: NA
v_call: TRBV18
clone_size: NA
j_call: TRBJ1-1

cdr3_aa: CALRGTGQGEKLFF
cdr3_nt: TGTGCCCTAAGGGGCACAGGGCAGGGTGAAAAACTGTTTTTT
d_call: NA
v_call: TRBV30
clone_size: NA
j_call: TRBJ1-4

cdr3_aa: CASKGGLAARKFF
cdr3_nt: TGTGCCAGCAAGGGGGGACTAGCGGCCCGAAAGTTCTTC
d_call: TRBD2
v_call: TRBV2
clone_size: NA
j_call: TRBJ2-1

cdr3_aa: CASSYGGTSGGQETQYF
cdr3_nt: TGTGCCAGCAGTTACGGCGGAACTAGCGGGGGGCAAGAGACCCAGTACTTC
d_call: TRBD2
v_call: TRBV6-2/TRBV6-3
clone_size: NA
j_call: TRBJ2-5

cdr3_aa: CATGRDTDQPQHF
cdr3_nt: TGTGCCACCGGCCGGGACACCGATCAGCCCCAGCATTTT
d_call: NA
v_call: TRBV24-1
clone_size: NA
j_call: TRBJ1-5

cdr3_aa: CASTLPAGGVPDTQYF
cdr3_nt: TGCGCCAGCACCTTGCCCGCGGGGGGGGTACCAGATACGCAGTATTTT
d_call: TRBD2
v_call: TRBV5-1
clone_size: NA
j_call: TRBJ2-3

cdr3_aa: CASSFDPENSPLHF
cdr3_nt: TGTGCCAGCAGTTTTGATCCAGAAAATTCACCCCTCCACTTT
d_call: NA
v_call: TRBV27
clone_size: NA
j_call: TRBJ1-6

cdr3_aa: CASSQDRSPTNYGYTF
cdr3_nt: TGCGCCAGCAGCCAAGATCGGAGTCCAACCAACTATGGCTACACCTTC
d_call: NA
v_call: TRBV4-3
clone_size: few
j_call: TRBJ1-2

cdr3_aa: CASSPGGSSGNTIYF
cdr3_nt: TGTGCCAGCAGCCCCGGAGGGAGCTCTGGAAACACCATATATTTT
d_call: NA
v_call: TRBV14
clone_size: NA
j_call: TRBJ1-3

cdr3_aa: CASRAGEWTEQFF
cdr3_nt: TGTGCCAGCCGGGCGGGAGAGTGGACTGAGCAGTTCTTC
d_call: TRBD2
v_call: TRBV28
clone_size: NA
j_call: TRBJ2-1

cdr3_aa: CASSLGTGRDYGYTF
cdr3_nt: TGTGCCAGCTCACTCGGGACAGGGAGAGACTATGGCTACACCTTC
d_call: TRBD1
v_call: TRBV18
clone_size: NA
j_call: TRBJ1-2

cdr3_aa: CASSLGDREDLTEAFF
cdr3_nt: TGTGCCAGCAGCTTAGGGGACAGGGAAGACCTCACTGAAGCTTTCTTT
d_call: TRBD1
v_call: TRBV7-6
clone_size: NA
j_call: TRBJ1-1

cdr3_aa: CASSDLRGTEAFF
cdr3_nt: TGTGCCAGCAGTGATTTAAGGGGCACTGAAGCTTTCTTT
d_call: NA
v_call: TRBV6-4
clone_size: once
j_call: TRBJ1-1

cdr3_aa: CASSYSSGTQYF
cdr3_nt: TGTGCCAGCAGTTACTCGAGTGGGACCCAGTACTTC
d_call: NA
v_call: TRBV6-6
clone_size: NA
j_call: TRBJ2-5

cdr3_aa: CASSPWTSANEQFF
cdr3_nt: TGCGCCAGCAGCCCATGGACATCCGCGAATGAGCAGTTCTTC
d_call: NA
v_call: TRBV4-3
clone_size: NA
j_call: TRBJ2-1

cdr3_aa: CASSRTSTREYGYTF
cdr3_nt: TGTGCCAGCAGCCGGACCTCCACTAGGGAATATGGCTACACCTTC
d_call: NA
v_call: TRBV7-9
clone_size: NA
j_call: TRBJ1-2

cdr3_aa: CASRLSGRGPFF
cdr3_nt: TGCGCCAGCAGACTTAGCGGGAGGGGCCCGTTCTTC
d_call: TRBD2
v_call: TRBV5-1
clone_size: NA
j_call: TRBJ2-1

cdr3_aa: CASSEGGGGVTDTQYF
cdr3_nt: TGTGCCAGCAGTGAGGGCGGCGGGGGGGTGACAGATACGCAGTATTTT
d_call: TRBD2
v_call: TRBV2
clone_size: NA
j_call: TRBJ2-3

cdr3_aa: CASSPSPSRAETQYF
cdr3_nt: TGTGCCAGCAGCCCCTCTCCATCCCGAGCAGAGACCCAGTACTTC
d_call: NA
v_call: TRBV7-8
clone_size: NA
j_call: TRBJ2-5

cdr3_aa: CASSYSKALAGEAFF
cdr3_nt: TGTGCCAGCAGTTACTCGAAAGCGTTGGCGGGGGAAGCTTTCTTT
d_call: NA
v_call: TRBV6-2/TRBV6-3
clone_size: NA
j_call: TRBJ1-1

cdr3_aa: CASSQEMAGARGETQYF
cdr3_nt: TGCGCCAGCAGCCAAGAAATGGCAGGGGCGAGGGGAGAGACCCAGTACTTC
d_call: NA
v_call: TRBV4-3
clone_size: NA
j_call: TRBJ2-5